This record covers a single TCR beta chain. Trimming cost V 5 bases and J 0 bases, with 14 bases left between them. The germline V gene has CDR1 SGHTA and CDR2 FQGTGA. The CDR3 has 15 amino acids. The sample originates from a study of control samples from healthy donors and cancer patients. Sequencing was performed with immunoSEQ multiplex PCR; in TCRdb, only in-frame clones are kept and a portion is missing. In the table there are 170,000 or so clones, over 80% of which are singletons. This chain uses TRBV7-3 with TRBJ2-7; D tentatively fits TRBD1 or TRBD2 (5 bases each). This clonotype was sampled from a man between 18 and 29 years old in good health. Sample: blood. Written as DNA, the CDR3 is TGTGCCAGCAGCGCCGACAGCGGCCTCTCCTACGAGCAGTACTTC. This encodes CASSADSGLSYEQYF.